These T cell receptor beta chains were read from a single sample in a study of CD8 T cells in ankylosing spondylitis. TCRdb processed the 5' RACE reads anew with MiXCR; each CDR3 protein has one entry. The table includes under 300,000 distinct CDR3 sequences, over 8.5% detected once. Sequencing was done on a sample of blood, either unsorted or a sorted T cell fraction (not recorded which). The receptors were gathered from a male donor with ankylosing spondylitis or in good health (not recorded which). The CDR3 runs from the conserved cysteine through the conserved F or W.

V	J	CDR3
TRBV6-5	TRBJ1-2	CASSYGDRSYGYTF
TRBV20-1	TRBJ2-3	CSASASTPSTDTQYF
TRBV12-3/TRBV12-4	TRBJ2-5	CASSVVRGGQTQYF
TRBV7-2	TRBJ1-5	CASSQRTATLWGQPQHF
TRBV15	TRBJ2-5	CATSRGRQSQETQYF
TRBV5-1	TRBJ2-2	CASSFKGTNPNTGELFF
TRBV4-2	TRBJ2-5	CASSQYRLAGEETQYF
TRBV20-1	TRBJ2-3	CSAPGTTSTDTQYF
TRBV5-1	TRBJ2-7	CASSLGQGGSEQYF
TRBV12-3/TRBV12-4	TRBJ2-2	CASSPPVTGELFF
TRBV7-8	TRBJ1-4	CASSGGSGRTNEKLFF
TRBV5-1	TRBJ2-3	CASSSDSTDTQYF
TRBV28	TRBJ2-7	CASSHYYEQYF
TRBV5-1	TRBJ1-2	CASSLESANYGYTF
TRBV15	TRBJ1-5	CATSRDAVSNQPQHF
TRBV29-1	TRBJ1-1	CSGGQGEGQNTEAFF
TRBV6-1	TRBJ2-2	CASTDRPGELFF
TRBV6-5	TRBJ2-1	CASSWAPGLAGGNEQFF
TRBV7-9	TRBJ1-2	CASSLGPGGYTF
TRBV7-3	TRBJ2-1	CASSFYTAGQFF
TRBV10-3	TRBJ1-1	CAISPASDTEAFF
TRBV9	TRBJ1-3	CASSVQGAGNTIYF
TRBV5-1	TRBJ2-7	CASSLARSEEQYF
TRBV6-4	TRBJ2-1	CASSERTSGLHEQFF
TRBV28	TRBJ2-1	CASSFLGTGANNEQFF
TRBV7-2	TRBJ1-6	CAKDRAKDNSPLHF
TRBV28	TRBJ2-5	CASSSGGGEKTQYF
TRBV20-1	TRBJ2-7	CSADSRHPSYEQYF
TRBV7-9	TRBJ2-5	CASSLLSGDQETQYF
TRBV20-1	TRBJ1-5	CSARKLGAGQPQHF
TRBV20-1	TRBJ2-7	CSAGNPTYEQYF
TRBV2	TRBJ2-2	CASRQVGELFF
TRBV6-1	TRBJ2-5	CASRPGLSQETQYF
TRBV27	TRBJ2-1	CASSLCCGGEQFF
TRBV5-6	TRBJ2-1	CASSLHGGVDHNEQFF
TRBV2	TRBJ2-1	CASRSRNEQFF
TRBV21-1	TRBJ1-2	CASSRKQPGARHGYTF
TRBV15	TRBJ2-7	CATSDGSDEQYF
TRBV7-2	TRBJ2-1	CASSPGQSPNEQFF
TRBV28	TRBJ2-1	CASYTRTSGRNEQFF
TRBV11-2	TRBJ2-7	CASSFEGRWYF
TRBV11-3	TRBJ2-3	CASSSGYDGTDTQYF
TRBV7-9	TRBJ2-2	CASSWTGDTGELFF
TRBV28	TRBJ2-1	CASSPPGDSYNEQFF
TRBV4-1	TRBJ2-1	CASSQIGRPDQFF
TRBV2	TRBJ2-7	CASSEATSGALLQYF
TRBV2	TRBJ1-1	CASSEAGGFAEAFF
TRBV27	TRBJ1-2	CASSSSRLDGYTF
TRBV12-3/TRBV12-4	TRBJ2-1	CASSLSGGPIHNEQFF
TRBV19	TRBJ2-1	CASSRDRDGNEQFF
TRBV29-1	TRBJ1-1	CSVVGRWGTEAFF
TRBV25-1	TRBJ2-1	CASREGGTYNEQFF
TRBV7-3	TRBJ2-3	CASSSIFPDTQYF
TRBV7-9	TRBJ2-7	CASSLTAGEQYF
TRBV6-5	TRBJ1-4	CASSYSVRHKSEKLFF
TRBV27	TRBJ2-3	CASSLGGSRADTQYF
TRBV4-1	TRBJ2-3	CASRQAGSTDTQYF
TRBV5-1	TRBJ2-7	CASSPGTFYEQYF
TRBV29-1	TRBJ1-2	CSVRSDRAYYGYTF
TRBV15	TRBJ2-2	CATSPRTGGNTGELFF